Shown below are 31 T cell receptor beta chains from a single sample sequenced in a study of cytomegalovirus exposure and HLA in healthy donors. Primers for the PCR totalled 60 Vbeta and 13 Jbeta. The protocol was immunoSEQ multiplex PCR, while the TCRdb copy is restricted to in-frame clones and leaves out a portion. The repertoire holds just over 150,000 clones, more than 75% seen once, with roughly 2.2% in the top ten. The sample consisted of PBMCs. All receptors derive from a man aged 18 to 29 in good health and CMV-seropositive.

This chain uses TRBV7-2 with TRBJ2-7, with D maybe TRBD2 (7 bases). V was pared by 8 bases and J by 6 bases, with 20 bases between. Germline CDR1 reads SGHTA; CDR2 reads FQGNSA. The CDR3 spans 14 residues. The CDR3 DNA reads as TGTGCCAGCTCCTCCTCTAGGGGGGGACGCGAGCAGTACTTC. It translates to CASSSSRGGREQYF.

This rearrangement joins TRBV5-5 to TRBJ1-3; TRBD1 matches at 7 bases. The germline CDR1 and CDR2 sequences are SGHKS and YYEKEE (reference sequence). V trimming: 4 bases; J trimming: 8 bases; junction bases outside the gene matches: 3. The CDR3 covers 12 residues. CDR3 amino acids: CASSAGQDTIYF. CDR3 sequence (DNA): TGTGCCAGCAGCGCCGGACAGGACACCATATATTTT.

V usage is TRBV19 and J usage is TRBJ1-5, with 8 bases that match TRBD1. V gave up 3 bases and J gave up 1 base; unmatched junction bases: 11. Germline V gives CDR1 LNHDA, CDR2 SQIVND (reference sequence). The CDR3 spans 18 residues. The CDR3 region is CASSMIPGQGLSNQPQHF. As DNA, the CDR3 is TGTGCCAGTAGTATGATCCCCGGACAGGGACTAAGCAATCAGCCCCAGCATTTT. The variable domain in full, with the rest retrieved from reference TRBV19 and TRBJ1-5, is DGGITQSPKYLFRKEGQNVTLSCEQNLNHDAMYWYRQDPGQGLRLIYYSQIVNDFQKGDIAEGYSVSREKKESFPLTVTSAQKNPTAFYLCASSMIPGQGLSNQPQHFGDGTRLSIL.

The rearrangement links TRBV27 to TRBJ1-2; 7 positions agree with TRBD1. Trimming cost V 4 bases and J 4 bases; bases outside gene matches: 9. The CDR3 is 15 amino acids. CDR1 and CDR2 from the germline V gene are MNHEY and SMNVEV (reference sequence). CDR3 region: CASSWTGGLPYGYTF. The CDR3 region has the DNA TGTGCCAGCAGTTGGACAGGAGGGCTTCCCTATGGCTACACCTTC.

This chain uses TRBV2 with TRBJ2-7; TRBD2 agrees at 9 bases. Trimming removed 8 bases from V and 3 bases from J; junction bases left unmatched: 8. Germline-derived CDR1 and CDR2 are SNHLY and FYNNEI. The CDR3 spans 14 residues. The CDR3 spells CASSPGTSNYEQYF. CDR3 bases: TGTGCCAGCTCTCCCGGGACTAGCAACTACGAGCAGTACTTC.

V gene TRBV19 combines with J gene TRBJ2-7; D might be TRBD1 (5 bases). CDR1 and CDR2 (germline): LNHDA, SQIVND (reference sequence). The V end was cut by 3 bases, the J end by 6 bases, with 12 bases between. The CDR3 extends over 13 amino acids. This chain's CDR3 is CASSMGLGIEQYF. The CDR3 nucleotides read TGTGCCAGTAGTATGGGGCTGGGGATCGAGCAGTACTTC.

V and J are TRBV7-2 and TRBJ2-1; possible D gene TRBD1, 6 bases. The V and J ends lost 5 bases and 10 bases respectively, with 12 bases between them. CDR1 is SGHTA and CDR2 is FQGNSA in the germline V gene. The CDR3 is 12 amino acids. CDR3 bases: TGTGCCAGCAGCCTAACAGGGCCCGAGCAGTTCTTC. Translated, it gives CASSLTGPEQFF. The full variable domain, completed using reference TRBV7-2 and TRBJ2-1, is GAGVSQSPSNKVTEKGKDVELRCDPISGHTALYWYRQSLGQGLEFLIYFQGNSAPDKSGLPSDRFSAERTGGSVSTLTIQRTQQEDSAVYLCASSLTGPEQFFGPGTRLTVL.

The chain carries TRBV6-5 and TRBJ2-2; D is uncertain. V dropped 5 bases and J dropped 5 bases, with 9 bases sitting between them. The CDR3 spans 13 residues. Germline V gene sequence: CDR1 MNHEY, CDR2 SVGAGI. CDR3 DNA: TGTGCCAGCAGTCCCCCCGGGACCGGGGAGCTGTTTTTT. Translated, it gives CASSPPGTGELFF.

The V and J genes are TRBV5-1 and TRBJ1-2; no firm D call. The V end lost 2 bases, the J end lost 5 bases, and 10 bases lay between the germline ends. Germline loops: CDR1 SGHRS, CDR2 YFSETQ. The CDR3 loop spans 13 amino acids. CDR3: CASSFAAAYGYTF. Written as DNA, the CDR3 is TGCGCCAGCAGCTTTGCGGCGGCTTATGGCTACACCTTC. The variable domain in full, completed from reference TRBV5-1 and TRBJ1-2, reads KAGVTQTPRYLIKTRGQQVTLSCSPISGHRSVSWYQQTPGQGLQFLFEYFSETQRNKGNFPGRFSGRQFSNSRSEMNVSTLELGDSALYLCASSFAAAYGYTFGSGTRLTVV.

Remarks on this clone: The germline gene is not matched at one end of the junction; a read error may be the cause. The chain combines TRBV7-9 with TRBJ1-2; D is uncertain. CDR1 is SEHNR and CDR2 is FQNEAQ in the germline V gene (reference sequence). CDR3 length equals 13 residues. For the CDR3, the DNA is TGTTCCAGCAGCTTAGTATCCGGGGATGGCTACACCTTC. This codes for CSSSLVSGDGYTF. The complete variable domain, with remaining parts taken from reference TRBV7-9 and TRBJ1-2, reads DTGVSQNPRHKITKRGQNVTFRCDPISEHNRLYWYRQTLGQGPEFLTYFQNEAQLEKSRLLSDRFSAERPKGSFSTLEIQRTEQGDSAMYLCSSSLVSGDGYTFGSGTRLTVV.

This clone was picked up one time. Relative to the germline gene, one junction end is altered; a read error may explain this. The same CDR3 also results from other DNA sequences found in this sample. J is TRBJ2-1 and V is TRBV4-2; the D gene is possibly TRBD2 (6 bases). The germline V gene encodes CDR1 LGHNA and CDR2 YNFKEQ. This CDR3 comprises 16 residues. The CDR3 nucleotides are TGTGCCAGCAGCCCCGAAACTAGCAACAGCTACAATGAGCAATTCTTC. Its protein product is CASSPETSNSYNEQFF.

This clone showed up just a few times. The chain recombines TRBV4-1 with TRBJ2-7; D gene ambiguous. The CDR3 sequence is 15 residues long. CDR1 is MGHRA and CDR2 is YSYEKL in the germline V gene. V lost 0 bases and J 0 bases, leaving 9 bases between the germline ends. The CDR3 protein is CASSQESNPSYEQYF. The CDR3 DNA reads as TGCGCCAGCAGCCAAGAATCAAATCCCTCCTACGAGCAGTACTTC.

CDR3 nucleotide sequence: TGTGCCAGCAGCTTGGCCAGGGTGGCTGAAAAACTGTTTTTT. This sequence encodes CASSLARVAEKLFF. The chain joins TRBV5-6 to TRBJ1-4, with D perhaps TRBD1 (5 bases). Trimming shortened V by 0 bases and J by 7 bases, and 10 bases separated the two germline ends. The germline CDR1 and CDR2 sequences are SGHDT and YYEEEE. This CDR3 is built from 14 residues.

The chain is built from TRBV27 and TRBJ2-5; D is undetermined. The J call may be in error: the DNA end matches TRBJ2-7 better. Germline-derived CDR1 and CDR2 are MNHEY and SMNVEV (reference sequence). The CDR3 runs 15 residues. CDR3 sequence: CASRLRLARSYEQYF. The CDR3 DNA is TGTGCCAGCAGACTACGGCTGGCTCGATCCTACGAGCAGTACTTC.

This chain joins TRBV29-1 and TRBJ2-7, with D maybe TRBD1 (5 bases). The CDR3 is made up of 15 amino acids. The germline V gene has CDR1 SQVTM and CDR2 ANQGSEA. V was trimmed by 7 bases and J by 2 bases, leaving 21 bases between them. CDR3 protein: CSAETGHLGTYEQYF. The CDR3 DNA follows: TGCAGCGCAGAGACCGGACACCTGGGGACCTACGAGCAGTACTTC.

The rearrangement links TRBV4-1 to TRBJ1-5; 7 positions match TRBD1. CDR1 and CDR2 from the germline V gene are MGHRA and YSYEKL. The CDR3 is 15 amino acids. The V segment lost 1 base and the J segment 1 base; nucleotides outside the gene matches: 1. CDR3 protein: CASSQGQGSNQPQHF. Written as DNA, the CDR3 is TGCGCCAGCAGCCAAGGACAGGGAAGCAATCAGCCCCAGCATTTT.

The CDR3 DNA is TGTGCCAGCAGCCTAAACCCAGGGGGCGCCAATGAGCAGTTCTTC. Translating gives CASSLNPGGANEQFF. The chain employs TRBV7-7 and TRBJ2-1; 8 bases are a match to TRBD1. V lost 5 bases, J lost 6 bases, and 9 bases stayed unmatched. This CDR3 comprises 15 residues. The germline gives CDR1 SSHAT, CDR2 FNYEAQ (reference sequence).

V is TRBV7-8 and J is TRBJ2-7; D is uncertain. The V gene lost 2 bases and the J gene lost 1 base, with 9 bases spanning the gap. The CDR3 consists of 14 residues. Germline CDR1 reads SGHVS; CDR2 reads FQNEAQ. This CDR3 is CASSLYRSSYEQYF. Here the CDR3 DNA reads TGTGCCAGCAGCTTATACCGGTCATCCTACGAGCAGTACTTC.

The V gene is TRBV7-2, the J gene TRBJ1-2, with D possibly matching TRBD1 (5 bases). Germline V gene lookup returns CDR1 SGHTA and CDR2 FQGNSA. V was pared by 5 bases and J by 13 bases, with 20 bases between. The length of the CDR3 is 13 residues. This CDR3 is CASSPPGPQGGTF. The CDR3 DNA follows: TGTGCCAGCAGCCCTCCGGGCCCCCAGGGTGGCACCTTC.

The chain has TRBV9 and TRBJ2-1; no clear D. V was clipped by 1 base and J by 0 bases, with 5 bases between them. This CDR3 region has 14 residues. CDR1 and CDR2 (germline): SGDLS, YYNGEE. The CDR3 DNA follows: TGTGCCAGCAGCGTACCGGGCTCCTACAATGAGCAGTTCTTC. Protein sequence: CASSVPGSYNEQFF. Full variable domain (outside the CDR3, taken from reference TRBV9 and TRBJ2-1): DSGVTQTPKHLITATGQRVTLRCSPRSGDLSVYWYQQSLDQGLQFLIQYYNGEERAKGNILERFSAQQFPDLHSELNLSSLELGDSALYFCASSVPGSYNEQFFGPGTRLTVL.

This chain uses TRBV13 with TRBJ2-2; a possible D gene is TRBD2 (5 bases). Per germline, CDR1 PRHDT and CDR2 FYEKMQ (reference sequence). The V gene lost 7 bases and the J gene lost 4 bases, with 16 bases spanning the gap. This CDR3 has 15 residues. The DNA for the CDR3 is TGTGCCAGCACACCCTCGCGGGTGAGCACCGGGGAGCTGTTTTTT. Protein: CASTPSRVSTGELFF.

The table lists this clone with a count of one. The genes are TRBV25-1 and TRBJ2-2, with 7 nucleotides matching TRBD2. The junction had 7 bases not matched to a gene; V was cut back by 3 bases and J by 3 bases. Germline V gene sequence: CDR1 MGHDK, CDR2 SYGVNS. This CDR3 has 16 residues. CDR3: CASSDAEGGDTGELFF. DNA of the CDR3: TGTGCCAGCAGTGACGCGGAGGGAGGGGACACCGGGGAGCTGTTTTTT.

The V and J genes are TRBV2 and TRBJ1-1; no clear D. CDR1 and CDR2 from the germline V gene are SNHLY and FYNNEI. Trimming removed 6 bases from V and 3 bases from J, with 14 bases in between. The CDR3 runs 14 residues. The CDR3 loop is CASRNQRVDTEAFF. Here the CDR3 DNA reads TGTGCCAGCAGGAATCAGAGGGTGGACACTGAAGCTTTCTTT.

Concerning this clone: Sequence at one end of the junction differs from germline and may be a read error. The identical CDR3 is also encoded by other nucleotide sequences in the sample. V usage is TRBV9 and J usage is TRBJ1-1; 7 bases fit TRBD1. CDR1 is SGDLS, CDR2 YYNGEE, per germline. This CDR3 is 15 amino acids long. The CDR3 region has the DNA TGTGCCAGCCGATCCGGGACAGTTTTTGACACTGAAGCCTTCTTT. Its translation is CASRSGTVFDTEAFF.

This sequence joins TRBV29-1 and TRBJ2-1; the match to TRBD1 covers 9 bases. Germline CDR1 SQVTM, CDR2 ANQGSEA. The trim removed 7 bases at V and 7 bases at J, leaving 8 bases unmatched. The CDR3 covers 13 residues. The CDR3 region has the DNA TGCAGCGGCCGCCGGGACAGGGCAAATGAGCAGTTCTTC. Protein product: CSGRRDRANEQFF.

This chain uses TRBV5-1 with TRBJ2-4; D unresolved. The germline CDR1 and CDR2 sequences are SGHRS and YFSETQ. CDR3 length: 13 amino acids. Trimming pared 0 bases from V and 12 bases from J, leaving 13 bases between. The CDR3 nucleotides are TGCGCCAGCAGCTTGGCCCGGTCGGAGAGTCAGTACTTC. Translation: CASSLARSESQYF.

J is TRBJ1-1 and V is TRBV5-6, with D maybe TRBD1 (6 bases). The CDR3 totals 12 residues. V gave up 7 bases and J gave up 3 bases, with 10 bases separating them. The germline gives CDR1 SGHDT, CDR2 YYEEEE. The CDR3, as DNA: TGTGCCAGCCAGGGGTGGGACACTGAAGCTTTCTTT. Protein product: CASQGWDTEAFF.

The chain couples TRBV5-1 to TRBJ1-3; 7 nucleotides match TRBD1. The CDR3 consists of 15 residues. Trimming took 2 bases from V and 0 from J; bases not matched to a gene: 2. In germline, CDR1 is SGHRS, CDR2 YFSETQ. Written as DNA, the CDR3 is TGCGCCAGCAGCTTACGGGACAGCTCTGGAAACACCATATATTTT. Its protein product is CASSLRDSSGNTIYF.

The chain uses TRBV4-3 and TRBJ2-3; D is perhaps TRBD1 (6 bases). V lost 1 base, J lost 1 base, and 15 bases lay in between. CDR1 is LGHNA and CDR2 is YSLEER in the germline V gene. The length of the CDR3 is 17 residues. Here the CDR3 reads CASSQGGRGGRTDTQYF. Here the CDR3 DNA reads TGCGCCAGCAGCCAAGGGGGGAGAGGGGGTCGCACAGATACGCAGTATTTT.

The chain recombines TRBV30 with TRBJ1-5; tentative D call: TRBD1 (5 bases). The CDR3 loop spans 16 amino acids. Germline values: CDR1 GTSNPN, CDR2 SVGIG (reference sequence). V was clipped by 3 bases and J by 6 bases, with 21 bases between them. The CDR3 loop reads CAWSAGTRVGAQPQHF. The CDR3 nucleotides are TGTGCCTGGAGCGCGGGGACCAGGGTGGGAGCTCAGCCCCAGCATTTT.

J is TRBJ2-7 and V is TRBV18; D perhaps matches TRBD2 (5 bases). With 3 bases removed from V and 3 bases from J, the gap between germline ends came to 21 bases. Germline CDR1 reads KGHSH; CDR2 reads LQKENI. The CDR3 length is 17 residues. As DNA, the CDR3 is TGTGCCAGCTCACCGCAACCCCCCAGCGGTAGTAGCTACGAGCAGTACTTC. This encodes CASSPQPPSGSSYEQYF. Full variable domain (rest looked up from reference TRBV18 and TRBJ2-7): NAGVMQNPRHLVRRRGQEARLRCSPMKGHSHVYWYRQLPEEGLKFMVYLQKENIIDESGMPKERFSAEFPKEGPSILRIQQVVRGDSAAYFCASSPQPPSGSSYEQYFGPGTRLTVT.